This TCR beta chain was observed in a study of blood T cell repertoires in COVID-19. Some clones are missing from TCRdb's copy, which holds only in-frame ones; the method was immunoSEQ multiplex PCR. The sample carries 200,000 to 250,000 clones, roughly four fifths recorded once. Trimming removed 6 bases from V and 3 bases from J, with 11 bases in between. The germline gives CDR1 KGHSH, CDR2 LQKENI. The CDR3 has 13 amino acids. The sequence was obtained from a woman aged 45-59 years who had been exposed to COVID-19. The sequenced sample consisted of PBMCs or T cells enriched from blood (not recorded which). This sequence joins TRBV18 and TRBJ1-1; D unclear. CDR3 residues: CASSKEADTEAFF. The CDR3 DNA reads TGTGCCAGCTCCAAGGAGGCGGACACTGAAGCTTTCTTT.